The 16 T cell receptor beta chains below all came from one sample that was sequenced in a study of blood T cell repertoires in COVID-19. Some clones are missing from TCRdb's copy, which holds only in-frame ones; the method was immunoSEQ multiplex PCR. The data show some 490,000 clones, approximately 91% seen once. Sequenced material: PBMCs or T cells enriched from blood (not recorded which). These receptors all come from a woman aged 60-70 years who had recovered from COVID-19.

V usage is TRBV27 and J usage is TRBJ2-3; D unresolved. The V gene lost 6 bases and the J gene lost 3 bases, with 10 bases spanning the gap. Germline loops: CDR1 MNHEY, CDR2 SMNVEV (reference sequence). CDR3 size: 13 residues. CDR3 region: CASSLGVTDTQYF. Here the CDR3 DNA reads TGTGCCAGCAGCCTAGGTGTGACAGATACGCAGTATTTT.

DNA for the CDR3: TGTGCCACCAGTGATTTGGTGTACACAGATACGCAGTATTTT. This translates into CATSDLVYTDTQYF. This chain links TRBV24-1 with TRBJ2-3; D is unclear. Trimming pared 0 bases from V and 2 bases from J, leaving 5 bases between. CDR1 and CDR2 (germline): KGHDR, SFDVKD. This CDR3 is 14 amino acids long.

CDR3 amino acids: CASSPAAGGTQRGYTF. CDR3 sequence (DNA): TGTGCCAGCAGCCCAGCGGCGGGGGGGACTCAGCGGGGCTACACCTTC. V usage is TRBV7-6 and J usage is TRBJ1-2, with D tentatively TRBD1 (5 bases). The CDR3 loop spans 16 amino acids. Germline lookup yields CDR1 SGHVS and CDR2 FNYEAQ. V lost 5 bases, J lost 8 bases, and 24 bases lay in between.

This clone was recorded only once. This sequence joins TRBV10-3 and TRBJ1-5, with a tentative D call TRBD1 (6 bases). Per the germline V gene, CDR1 is ENHRY and CDR2 is SYGVKD. Trimming took off 2 bases at V and 6 bases at J, with 11 bases between the two ends. The CDR3 covers 14 residues. The CDR3 spells CAISEGGAGQPQHF. CDR3 nucleotides: TGTGCCATCAGTGAGGGGGGGGCAGGTCAGCCCCAGCATTTT.

The CDR3 loop is CAINQGGYTEAFF. The CDR3 region has the DNA TGTGCCATCAATCAGGGAGGATACACTGAAGCTTTCTTT. The rearrangement links TRBV10-3 to TRBJ1-1, with TRBD1 as a possible D gene (5 bases). Germline-derived CDR1 and CDR2 are ENHRY and SYGVKD. V was shortened by 7 bases and J by 3 bases, with 12 bases between the two germline ends. This CDR3 is built from 13 residues.

This clone was seen a single time. This chain joins TRBV11-3 and TRBJ1-1, with D uncertain. Germline loops: CDR1 SGHNT, CDR2 YENEEA. The CDR3 length is 13 residues. Trimming stripped 5 bases from V and 6 bases from J, with 13 bases between. The CDR3 sequence is CASSTRSDAEAFF. In nucleotides, the CDR3 is TGTGCCAGCAGCACTAGGTCGGACGCTGAAGCTTTCTTT.

The chain links TRBV28 to TRBJ2-2; D call uncertain. Trimming took off 2 bases at V and 5 bases at J, with 6 bases between the two ends. The CDR3 has 13 amino acids. CDR1 is MDHEN and CDR2 is SYDVKM in the germline V gene. The CDR3 protein is CASSLEATGELFF. The DNA for the CDR3 is TGTGCCAGCAGTTTAGAAGCTACCGGGGAGCTGTTTTTT.

The V and J genes are TRBV15 and TRBJ2-2; D possibly corresponds to TRBD1 (5 bases). Trimming took 1 base from V and 2 from J, leaving 8 bases between them. Germline V gives CDR1 LNHNV, CDR2 YYDKDF (reference sequence). The CDR3 covers 15 residues. CDR3 residues: CATSRATVNTGELFF. The CDR3 DNA follows: TGTGCCACCAGCAGAGCGACAGTTAACACCGGGGAGCTGTTTTTT.

For the CDR3, the DNA is TGTGCCAGTAGACAACCAGGGACAGGGAAGGACGGCTACACCTTC. Amino acids: CASRQPGTGKDGYTF. This chain uses TRBV19 with TRBJ1-2; TRBD1 aligns across 9 bases. The CDR3 spans 15 residues. The V gene's germline CDR1 is LNHDA and CDR2 SQIVND (reference sequence). V was pared by 6 bases and J by 8 bases, with 13 bases of the junction left unmatched.

The V call is TRBV4-1, the J call TRBJ1-2; maybe TRBD1 (6 bases). V gave up 4 bases and J gave up 2 bases, with 11 bases separating them. The CDR3 is 14 residues long. From germline, CDR1 is MGHRA and CDR2 YSYEKL. CDR3 sequence: CASSRGPENYGYTF. The CDR3 DNA sequence: TGCGCCAGCAGCCGGGGGCCCGAAAACTATGGCTACACCTTC.

V is TRBV7-9 and J is TRBJ1-1; 8 bases map to TRBD1. V lost 5 bases and J lost 1; bases outside the gene matches: 6. The germline V gene has CDR1 SEHNR and CDR2 FQNEAQ (reference sequence). There are 15 residues in the CDR3. The CDR3 nucleotides read TGTGCCAGCAGCATCCGACAGGGGAGGAACACTGAAGCTTTCTTT. Translated, it gives CASSIRQGRNTEAFF. Full variable domain (rest looked up from reference TRBV7-9 and TRBJ1-1): DTGVSQNPRHKITKRGQNVTFRCDPISEHNRLYWYRQTLGQGPEFLTYFQNEAQLEKSRLLSDRFSAERPKGSFSTLEIQRTEQGDSAMYLCASSIRQGRNTEAFFGQGTRLTVV.

The chain employs TRBV27 and TRBJ2-1; D gene unclear. Per germline, CDR1 MNHEY and CDR2 SMNVEV (reference sequence). V lost 5 bases to trimming and J lost 0 bases, with 11 bases between them. CDR3 size: 15 residues. Here the CDR3 reads CASSLPPYSYNEQFF. The CDR3 DNA reads TGTGCCAGCAGTCTACCTCCCTACTCCTACAATGAGCAGTTCTTC.

This chain links TRBV11-3 with TRBJ1-4; D may be TRBD1 (5 bases). The germline V gene has CDR1 SGHNT and CDR2 YENEEA. This CDR3 spans 14 amino acids. Between the trimmed V and J ends, which lost 2 bases and 4 bases, there was a span of 8 bases. Written as DNA, the CDR3 is TGTGCCAGCAGCTTAAGGGGCATTAATGAAAAACTGTTTTTT. Translation gives CASSLRGINEKLFF.

Note on this clone: The identical CDR3 is also encoded by other nucleotide sequences in the sample. V gene TRBV4-1 combines with J gene TRBJ1-2; 10 bases align to TRBD1. CDR1 MGHRA and CDR2 YSYEKL come from the germline V gene. Trimming cost V 1 base and J 2 bases; bases outside gene matches: 1. The CDR3 loop spans 15 amino acids. In nucleotides, the CDR3 is TGCGCCAGCAGCCAAGGACAGGGGGCGAACTATGGCTACACCTTC. As protein: CASSQGQGANYGYTF.

The chain links TRBV4-1 to TRBJ1-5, with TRBD1 as a possible D gene (5 bases). The CDR3 runs to 16 residues. CDR1 is MGHRA, CDR2 YSYEKL, per germline. Trimming pared 2 bases from V and 2 bases from J, leaving 13 bases between. The CDR3 DNA reads as TGCGCCAGCAGCCAACCTGACAGTCTGGGCAATCAGCCCCAGCATTTT. Encoded protein: CASSQPDSLGNQPQHF.

In its sample, this clone was seen once. This chain links TRBV24-1 with TRBJ1-2; no reliable D call. This CDR3 comprises 12 residues. Germline loops: CDR1 KGHDR, CDR2 SFDVKD. V was cut by 4 bases and J by 2 bases, with 4 bases left in between. CDR3 coding DNA: TGTGCCACCAGTGAGGAGAACTATGGCTACACCTTC. Translation: CATSEENYGYTF.